One sample yielded the 19 T cell receptor beta chains listed below, sequenced in a study of shared clonotypes between healthy human individuals. CD8 cells classed as naive were CD45RO-negative and positively selected for CCR7, excluding terminally differentiated effector memory CD45RA+ cells. Profiling relied on immunoSEQ multiplex PCR, and the TCRdb table lists in-frame clones only, not all of them. The sample shows about 2.1 million clones, 93% of them seen only once. The specimen was naive CD8+ T cells from PBMCs. These receptors originate from a young man in good health. Some clones in this sample may be carry-over from other donors' samples.

The V call is TRBV4-3, the J call TRBJ2-1; 8 bases line up with TRBD2. From germline, CDR1 is LGHNA and CDR2 YSLEER. The CDR3 runs to 17 residues. J lost 4 bases, V lost 0 bases, and 8 bases had no gene match. The CDR3 DNA reads TGCGCCAGCAGCCAAGATGCGGCGGGAGGCCTATACAATGAGCAGTTCTTC. Translation: CASSQDAAGGLYNEQFF.

The chain is built from TRBV2 and TRBJ1-2, with D maybe TRBD1 (5 bases). The CDR3 length is 15 residues. From germline, CDR1 is SNHLY and CDR2 FYNNEI. Trimming cost V 1 base and J 4 bases, with 13 bases left between them. The CDR3 spells CASSEVAGPLYGYTF. CDR3 bases: TGTGCCAGCAGTGAAGTGGCAGGGCCACTCTATGGCTACACCTTC.

The J gene is TRBJ2-4, the V gene TRBV2; D could derive from TRBD1 or TRBD2 (6 bases each). The CDR3 length is 17 residues. Deletions cut 1 base from V and 0 bases from J, with 13 bases between. Germline values: CDR1 SNHLY, CDR2 FYNNEI. CDR3 sequence (DNA): TGTGCCAGCAGTGAAGGCGTTGGAGGGGGAGCCAAAAACATTCAGTACTTC. It encodes CASSEGVGGGAKNIQYF.

The chain recombines TRBV7-3 with TRBJ2-5; 9 nucleotides align to TRBD1. The trim removed 5 bases at V and 2 bases at J, leaving 9 bases unmatched. CDR1 is SGHTA, CDR2 FQGTGA, per germline. The CDR3 length is 16 residues. CDR3 loop: CASSPDAGTGQETQYF. The CDR3 nucleotides are TGTGCCAGCAGCCCAGACGCCGGGACAGGGCAAGAGACCCAGTACTTC.

This clone is a singleton in its sample. V is TRBV27 and J is TRBJ1-2; a possible D gene is TRBD1 (6 bases). The V gene lost 2 bases and the J gene lost 2 bases, with 12 bases spanning the gap. The CDR3 contains 15 residues. CDR1 and CDR2 from the germline V gene are MNHEY and SMNVEV (reference sequence). CDR3: CASSLRAGANYGYTF. CDR3 DNA sequence: TGTGCCAGCAGTTTAAGGGCAGGGGCCAACTATGGCTACACCTTC.

The chain couples TRBV5-8 to TRBJ1-4; D gene unclear. The length of the CDR3 is 14 residues. From germline, CDR1 is SGHTS and CDR2 YDEGEE. The V end was cut by 0 bases, the J end by 7 bases, with 10 bases between. The CDR3 bases are TGTGCCAGCAGCTTGGTTCACAATACTGAAAAACTGTTTTTT. Amino acids: CASSLVHNTEKLFF.

This clone was seen only a few times. CDR3 loop: CASSPAWPYEQYF. In nucleotides, the CDR3 is TGTGCCAGCAGCCCGGCATGGCCCTACGAGCAGTACTTC. The chain joins TRBV27 to TRBJ2-7, with D unresolved. From germline, CDR1 is MNHEY and CDR2 SMNVEV (reference sequence). V lost 6 bases and J lost 2, with 11 bases in between. This CDR3 comprises 13 residues.

This chain uses TRBV7-2 with TRBJ2-7; 14 nucleotides match TRBD2. The CDR3 contains 15 residues. Germline-derived CDR1 and CDR2 are SGHTA and FQGNSA. Trimming at V came to 1 base and at J to 5 bases, leaving 1 base not matched to a gene. This CDR3 reads CASSLGLAGGDEQYF. DNA for the CDR3: TGTGCCAGCAGCTTAGGACTAGCGGGAGGGGACGAGCAGTACTTC.

This chain joins TRBV19 and TRBJ1-1; D is possibly TRBD1 (6 bases). Looked up from germline, CDR1 is LNHDA and CDR2 is SQIVND (reference sequence). The CDR3 is 14 residues long. V was pared by 5 bases and J by 5 bases, with 15 bases between. The CDR3 bases are TGTGCCAGTAGTGAACAGGGTAGTTTGACTGAAGCTTTCTTT. Protein product: CASSEQGSLTEAFF.

This clone was observed a handful of times. Other DNA sequences in this specimen translate into the identical CDR3. The V and J genes are TRBV10-2 and TRBJ2-7; D remains ambiguous. CDR3 length equals 13 residues. V dropped 3 bases and J dropped 0 bases, with 6 bases sitting between them. The germline V gene encodes CDR1 WSHSY and CDR2 SAAADI. CDR3 amino acids: CASSDRSSYEQYF. The DNA of the CDR3 is TGCGCCAGCAGTGACAGGAGCTCCTACGAGCAGTACTTC.

This sequence joins TRBV30 and TRBJ2-3; 9 nucleotides line up with TRBD1. Germline loops: CDR1 GTSNPN, CDR2 SVGIG (reference sequence). The V gene end was trimmed by 5 bases and the J gene end by 5 bases; junction bases not matched to a gene: 11. The CDR3 is made up of 15 amino acids. The CDR3 sequence is CAWYGTGHWGDTQYF. The CDR3 DNA reads as TGTGCCTGGTACGGGACAGGGCATTGGGGAGATACGCAGTATTTT. The full variable domain, its missing parts supplied by reference TRBV30 and TRBJ2-3, is SQTIHQWPATLVQPVGSPLSLECTVEGTSNPNLYWYRQAAGRGLQLLFYSVGIGQISSEVPQNLSASRPQDRQFILSSKKLLLSDSGFYLCAWYGTGHWGDTQYFGPGTRLTVL.

This sequence joins TRBV7-9 and TRBJ2-5; TRBD2 matches at 9 bases. J lost 4 bases, V lost 4 bases, and 13 bases had no gene match. The CDR3 length is 17 residues. From germline, CDR1 is SEHNR and CDR2 FQNEAQ (reference sequence). CDR3 sequence: CASSYREREERGETQYF. In nucleotides, the CDR3 is TGTGCCAGCAGCTACCGCGAGCGGGAGGAGCGGGGAGAGACCCAGTACTTC.

This clone was seen only once. The rearrangement links TRBV4-2 to TRBJ2-1; perhaps TRBD2 as D (5 bases). Trimming removed 1 base from V and 1 base from J, with 8 bases in between. The germline V gene encodes CDR1 LGHNA and CDR2 YNFKEQ. This CDR3 comprises 15 residues. CDR3 in amino acids: CASSQVSGSYNEQFF. In DNA, the CDR3 is TGTGCCAGCAGCCAAGTCTCGGGGTCCTACAATGAGCAGTTCTTC.

In this sample, this clone turned up many times. J is TRBJ2-3 and V is TRBV10-3, with unresolved D. This CDR3 comprises 14 residues. Germline V lookup: CDR1 ENHRY, CDR2 SYGVKD. V dropped 4 bases and J dropped 2 bases, with 10 bases sitting between them. The CDR3 protein is CAISVKGFTDTQYF. The CDR3 bases are TGTGCCATCAGTGTTAAGGGATTCACAGATACGCAGTATTTT.

Notes on this clone: This specimen includes other DNA sequences encoding the same CDR3. DNA of the CDR3: TGTGCCAGCAGTTTATCGGGCCTATCCTACGAGCAGTACTTC. The encoded protein is CASSLSGLSYEQYF. The chain couples TRBV27 to TRBJ2-7, with D unclear. The germline gives CDR1 MNHEY, CDR2 SMNVEV (reference sequence). The CDR3 has 14 amino acids. Trimming removed 0 bases from V and 1 base from J, with 7 bases in between.

The chain couples TRBV7-2 to TRBJ2-7; TRBD1 might be the D (7 bases). Trimming cost V 5 bases and J 4 bases, with 18 bases left between them. Looked up from germline, CDR1 is SGHTA and CDR2 is FQGNSA. The CDR3 extends over 15 amino acids. CDR3 bases: TGTGCCAGCAGCCGATCCCTGACAGGGACTTACGAGCAGTACTTC. Translated: CASSRSLTGTYEQYF.

This sequence joins TRBV6-5 and TRBJ2-7; TRBD2 agrees at 8 bases. In germline, CDR1 is MNHEY, CDR2 SVGAGI. Trimming removed 0 bases from V and 6 bases from J; junction bases left unmatched: 4. The CDR3 runs 14 residues. CDR3 amino acids: CASSYSTGGGEQYF. In DNA form, the CDR3 reads TGTGCCAGCAGTTACTCGACGGGAGGGGGCGAGCAGTACTTC.

The chain couples TRBV19 to TRBJ2-7; D may correspond to TRBD1 or TRBD2 (5 bases each). CDR1 and CDR2 (germline): LNHDA, SQIVND (reference sequence). The V end was cut by 4 bases, the J end by 5 bases, with 15 bases between. The CDR3 covers 14 residues. For the CDR3, the DNA is TGTGCCAGTAGTACCGGGACGACCTTAGACGAGCAGTACTTC. Residues: CASSTGTTLDEQYF.

The chain links TRBV20-1 to TRBJ2-3, with D uncertain. The CDR3 consists of 11 residues. Per the germline V gene, CDR1 is DFQATT and CDR2 is SNEGSKA (reference sequence). Trimming took 3 bases from V and 5 from J, leaving 6 bases between them. The CDR3 sequence: CSASPGDTQYF. CDR3 bases: TGCAGTGCTAGTCCGGGAGATACGCAGTATTTT.